The source of this T cell receptor beta chain is a study of cytomegalovirus exposure and HLA in healthy donors. Broader study findings: Available immune exposure information was restricted to CMV serostatus only. Donors belonging to an Asian-associated ancestry cluster reportedly showed fewer N-insertions in productive TCRs than the 666-donor mean, according to what a later analysis found.

The study ran its PCR with 60 Vbeta and 13 Jbeta primers. Assay: immunoSEQ multiplex PCR; the TCRdb copy retains only in-frame clones and omits some. The repertoire holds around 100,000 clones, about four fifths seen once, with 6% to 9.5% in the top ten. Germline CDR1 is SGHDN and CDR2 is FVKESK. V gave up 2 bases and J gave up 3 bases; unmatched junction bases: 4. The CDR3 runs to 15 residues. A note on this clone: Its antigen remains unknown.

Nominal health characterized the donors when sampled, though unrecorded immune exposures were likely. The source is a man aged 25 to 45 in good health and CMV-seronegative. The genes are TRBV14 and TRBJ1-2; 9 bases fit TRBD1. Sequenced: PBMCs. Written as DNA, the CDR3 is TGTGCCAGCAGCCAAACAGGGGGCGCGGACTATGGCTACACCTTC. Translated, it gives CASSQTGGADYGYTF.